This T cell receptor beta chain was retrieved from a study of tumor-infiltrating lymphocytes in primary liver carcinoma. Study-wide context: Each sample had roughly 3.5 to 8 million productive TCRbeta reads regardless of tissue type. General study results and limits: Comparison of CD4+ and CD8+ repertoires was precluded by bulk unsorted samples. Among the pair types, tumor region pairs showed more overlap than tumor-adjacent and tumor-blood pairs.

With regard to this clonotype: Its antigen remains unidentified.

Constant-region priming of 500 to 550 ng total RNA yielded TCR beta cDNA. Libraries for TCR beta were built through three nested multiplex PCR rounds, which together made up a slightly modified ARM-PCR procedure. A C-beta reverse primer was combined with TRBV1-TRBV30 forward primers in the first two PCR rounds, and each round had approximately 10 cycles. TCRdb processed the multiplex PCR reads anew with MiXCR; each CDR3 protein has one entry. The profile shows around 330,000 distinct CDR3 sequences, roughly three fifths of them singletons. The germline V gene encodes CDR1 GTSNPN and CDR2 SVGIG (reference sequence). CDR3 length equals 16 residues. Trimming pared 8 bases from V and 0 bases from J, leaving 17 bases between. Extraction also yielded germline DNA, while blood RNA was obtained from unsorted whole blood. Collected before surgery were about 4.3 milliliters of peripheral blood.

The TCR was taken from a woman aged 25 to 39 with primary liver carcinoma and hepatitis B virus infection. Sequences were obtained from peripheral blood. This rearrangement joins TRBV30 to TRBJ2-6; a possible D gene is TRBD1 (7 bases). Here the CDR3 reads CAAGRDSTSGANVLTF. The CDR3 bases are TGTGCCGCTGGGCGGGACAGCACCTCTGGGGCCAACGTCCTGACTTTC. Full variable domain (rest looked up from reference TRBV30 and TRBJ2-6): SQTIHQWPATLVQPVGSPLSLECTVEGTSNPNLYWYRQAAGRGLQLLFYSVGIGQISSEVPQNLSASRPQDRQFILSSKKLLLSDSGFYLCAAGRDSTSGANVLTFGAGSRLTVL.